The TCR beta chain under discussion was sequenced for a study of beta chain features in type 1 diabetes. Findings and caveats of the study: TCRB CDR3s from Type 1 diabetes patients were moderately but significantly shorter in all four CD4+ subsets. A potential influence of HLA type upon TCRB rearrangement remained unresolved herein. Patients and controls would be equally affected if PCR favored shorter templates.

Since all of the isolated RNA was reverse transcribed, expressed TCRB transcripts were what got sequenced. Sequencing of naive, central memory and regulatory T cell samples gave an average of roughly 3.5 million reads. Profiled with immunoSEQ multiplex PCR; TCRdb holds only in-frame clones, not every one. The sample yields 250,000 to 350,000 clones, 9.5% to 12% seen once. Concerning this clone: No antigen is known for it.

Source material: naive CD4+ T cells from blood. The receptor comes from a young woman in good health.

The CDR3 sequence: CASSLTAGTGELFF. The CDR3 DNA reads TGTGCCAGCAGCTTAACGGCAGGGACCGGGGAGCTGTTTTTT. The V gene is TRBV7-3, the J gene TRBJ2-2; D may be TRBD1 (5 bases). CDR1 SGHTA and CDR2 FQGTGA come from the germline V gene. V shed 0 bases and J shed 5 bases, with 7 bases lying between them. The CDR3 runs to 14 residues.